Sequencing of this TCR beta chain was carried out in a study of shared clonotypes between healthy human individuals. V dropped 8 bases and J dropped 2 bases, with 13 bases sitting between them. CDR3 length equals 13 residues. The germline gives CDR1 MNHEY, CDR2 SMNVEV (reference sequence). For this clone: The target antigen is unknown.

Free of recent acute infections or vaccinations, the donors were healthy HIV-negative adults. Into CD45RA+ naive and CD45RA-negative memory subsets, the CD4+ cells were split. Clones were sequenced by immunoSEQ multiplex PCR, and TCRdb holds only the in-frame ones, with some missing. The table includes roughly 700,000 clones, roughly 70% detected once. Findings and caveats of the study: Only blood samples were collected, and tissue repertoires likely differ. Although depth was large, rarefaction showed that sequencing of the sorted subsets was incomplete.

Sequencing was carried out using memory CD4+ T cells sorted from blood. The subset: CD45RA-negative fraction. V usage is TRBV27 and J usage is TRBJ2-7; unclear D gene. The receptor was derived from a woman in her thirties in good health. The CDR3 coding sequence is TGTGCCAGCGGACGGCCTGAAACCTACGAGCAGTACTTC. Residues: CASGRPETYEQYF.